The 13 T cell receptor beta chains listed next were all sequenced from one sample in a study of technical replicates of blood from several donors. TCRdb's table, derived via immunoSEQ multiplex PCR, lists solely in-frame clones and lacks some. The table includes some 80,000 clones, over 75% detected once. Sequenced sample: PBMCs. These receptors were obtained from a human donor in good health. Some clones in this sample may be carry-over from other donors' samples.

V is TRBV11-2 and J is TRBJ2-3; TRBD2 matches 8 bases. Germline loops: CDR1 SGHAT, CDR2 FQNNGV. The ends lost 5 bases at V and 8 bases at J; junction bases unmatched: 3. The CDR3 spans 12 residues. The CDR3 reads CASSGLAPTQYF. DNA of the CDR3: TGTGCCAGCAGCGGACTAGCACCTACGCAGTATTTT.

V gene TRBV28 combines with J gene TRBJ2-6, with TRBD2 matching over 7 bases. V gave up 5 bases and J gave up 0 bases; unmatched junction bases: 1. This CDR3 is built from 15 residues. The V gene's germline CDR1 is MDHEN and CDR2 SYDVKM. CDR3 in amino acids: CASSGGGSGANVLTF. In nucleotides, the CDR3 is TGTGCCAGCAGTGGGGGGGGCTCTGGGGCCAACGTCCTGACTTTC.

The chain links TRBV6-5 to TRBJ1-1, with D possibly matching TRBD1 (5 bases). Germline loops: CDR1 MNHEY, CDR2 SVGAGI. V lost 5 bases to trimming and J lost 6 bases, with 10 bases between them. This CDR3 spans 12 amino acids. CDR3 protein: CASSSRVSEAFF. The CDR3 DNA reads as TGTGCCAGCAGTAGCAGGGTATCTGAAGCTTTCTTT.

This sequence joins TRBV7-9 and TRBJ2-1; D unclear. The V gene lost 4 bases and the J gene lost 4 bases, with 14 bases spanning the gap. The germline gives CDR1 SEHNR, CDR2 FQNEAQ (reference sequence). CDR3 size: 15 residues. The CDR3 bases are TGTGCCAGCAGCTCAAATGTGGCCAATTACAATGAGCAGTTCTTC. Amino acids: CASSSNVANYNEQFF. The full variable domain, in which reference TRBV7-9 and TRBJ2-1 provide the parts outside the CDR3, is DTGVSQNPRHKITKRGQNVTFRCDPISEHNRLYWYRQTLGQGPEFLTYFQNEAQLEKSRLLSDRFSAERPKGSFSTLEIQRTEQGDSAMYLCASSSNVANYNEQFFGPGTRLTVL.

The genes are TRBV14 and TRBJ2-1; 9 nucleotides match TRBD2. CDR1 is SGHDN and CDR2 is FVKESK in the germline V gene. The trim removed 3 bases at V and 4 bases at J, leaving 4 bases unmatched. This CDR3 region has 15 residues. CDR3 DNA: TGTGCCAGCAGCCAGGGACTAGCCGTATACAATGAGCAGTTCTTC. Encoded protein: CASSQGLAVYNEQFF. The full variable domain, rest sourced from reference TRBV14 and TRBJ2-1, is EAGVTQFPSHSVIEKGQTVTLRCDPISGHDNLYWYRRVMGKEIKFLLHFVKESKQDESGMPNNRFLAERTGGTYSTLKVQPAELEDSGVYFCASSQGLAVYNEQFFGPGTRLTVL.

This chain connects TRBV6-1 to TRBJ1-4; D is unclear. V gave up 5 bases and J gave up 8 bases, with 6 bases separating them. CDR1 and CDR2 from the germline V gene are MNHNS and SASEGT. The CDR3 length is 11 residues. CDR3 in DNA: TGTGCCAGCAGTACAGAGGAAAAACTGTTTTTT. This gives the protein CASSTEEKLFF.

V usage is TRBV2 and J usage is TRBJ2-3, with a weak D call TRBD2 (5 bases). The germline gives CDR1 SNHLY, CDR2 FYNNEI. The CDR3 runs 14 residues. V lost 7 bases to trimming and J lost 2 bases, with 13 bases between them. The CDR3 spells CASNRERITDTQYF. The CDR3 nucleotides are TGTGCCAGCAATCGAGAGCGGATCACAGATACGCAGTATTTT. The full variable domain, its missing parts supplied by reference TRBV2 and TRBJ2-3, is EPEVTQTPSHQVTQMGQEVILRCVPISNHLYFYWYRQILGQKVEFLVSFYNNEISEKSEIFDDQFSVERPDGSNFTLKIRSTKLEDSAMYFCASNRERITDTQYFGPGTRLTVL.

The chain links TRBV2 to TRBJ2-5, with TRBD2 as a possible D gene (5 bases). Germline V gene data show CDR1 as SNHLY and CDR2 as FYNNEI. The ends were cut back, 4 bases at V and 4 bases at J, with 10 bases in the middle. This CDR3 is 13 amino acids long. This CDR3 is CASSGEWRETQYF. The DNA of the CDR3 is TGTGCCAGCAGTGGGGAGTGGAGAGAGACCCAGTACTTC.

CDR3 DNA: TGTGCCAGCAGCCCCGCATTGGGGGCCCCTGAAGCTTTCTTT. Translating it yields CASSPALGAPEAFF. This chain uses TRBV11-2 with TRBJ1-1; a possible D gene is TRBD1 (6 bases). Germline-derived CDR1 and CDR2 are SGHAT and FQNNGV. The CDR3 length is 14 residues. The V and J ends lost 5 bases and 6 bases respectively, with 16 bases between them.

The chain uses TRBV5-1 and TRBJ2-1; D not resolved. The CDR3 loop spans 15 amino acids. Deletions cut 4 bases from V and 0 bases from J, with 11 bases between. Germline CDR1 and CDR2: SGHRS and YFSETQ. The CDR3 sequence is CASSLLAASYNEQFF. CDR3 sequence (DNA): TGCGCCAGCAGCCTGCTCGCGGCCTCCTACAATGAGCAGTTCTTC.

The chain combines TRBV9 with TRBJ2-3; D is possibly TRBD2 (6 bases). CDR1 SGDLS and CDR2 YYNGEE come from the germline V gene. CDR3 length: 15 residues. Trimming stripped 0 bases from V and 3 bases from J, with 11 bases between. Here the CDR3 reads CASSVGASATDTQYF. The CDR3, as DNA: TGTGCCAGCAGCGTAGGGGCTAGCGCTACAGATACGCAGTATTTT.

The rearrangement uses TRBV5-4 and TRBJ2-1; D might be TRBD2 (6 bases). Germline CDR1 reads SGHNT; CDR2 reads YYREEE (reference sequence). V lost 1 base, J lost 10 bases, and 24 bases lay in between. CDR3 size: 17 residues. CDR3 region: CASSLYFVGLELSEQFF. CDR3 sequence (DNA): TGTGCCAGCAGCTTGTATTTCGTGGGACTGGAGTTAAGCGAGCAGTTCTTC.

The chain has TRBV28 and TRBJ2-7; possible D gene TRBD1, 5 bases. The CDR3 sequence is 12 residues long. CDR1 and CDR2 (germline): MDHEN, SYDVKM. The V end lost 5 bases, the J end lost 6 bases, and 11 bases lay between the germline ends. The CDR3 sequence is CASSRPGREQYF. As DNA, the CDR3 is TGTGCCAGCAGTCGACCAGGGCGCGAGCAGTACTTC. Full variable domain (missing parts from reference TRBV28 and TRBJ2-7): DVKVTQSSRYLVKRTGEKVFLECVQDMDHENMFWYRQDPGLGLRLIYFSYDVKMKEKGDIPEGYSVSREKKERFSLILESASTNQTSMYLCASSRPGREQYFGPGTRLTVT.